This T cell receptor beta chain emerged from a study of blood T cell repertoires in COVID-19 (TCRdb year 2020). Study-level background: Samples from collaborators originated in the United States, Italy and Spain and spanned both the acute and convalescent phases of COVID-19. The repertoires were released in a freely available public database intended as a resource for research on the immune response to SARS-CoV-2. Subjects who had been exposed to COVID-19, were actively infected with it, or had recovered from it provided the deeply sampled blood TCRbeta repertoires that made up the dataset. HLA class I and class II types, where available, came from metadata supplied by the sample provider rather than from assay-based typing. Samples were obtained from the ongoing ImmuneRACE study (first 160 participants) and from 1,200 or so subjects provided by 6 global collaborators. The material from the prospective study consisted of cDNA or gDNA derived from T cells, B-cell-depleted T cells, or PBMCs. A de-identified subject ID, COVID-19 status, age in years and sex were almost always included in the sample metadata.

CDR1 SGHDT and CDR2 YYEEEE are derived from the germline V gene. From V the trimming removes 0 bases and from J it removes 5 bases, while the gene matches leave 5 bases of the junction unaccounted for. Including cysteine and phenylalanine, the CDR3 has 15 amino acids. Only the CDR3 portion is preserved as DNA: 45 bases, with reading frame beginning at the first base. In Seattle, one collaborating source enrolled patients while the infection was active and tracked those patients longitudinally over the course of disease. The collaborating institutions used their own protocols to collect whole blood in K2EDTA tubes. For TCRbeta analysis, collaborators shipped samples in one of three forms: frozen whole blood, isolated PBMCs, or DNA extracted from either of those sample types. On this clone: What this receptor recognizes is not known. There are no base qualities to consult, and no much larger clone falls within one base.

Summary of the overall study and its limitations: Clinical and demographic metadata were provided uncurated, with the amount varying by source and participant.

TCRbeta CDR3 regions were amplified from genomic DNA by means of the immunoSEQ Assay, a bias-controlled multiplex PCR. The authors processed their data as follows. Nucleated cell counts per sample were estimated from amplification of reference gene primers within the assay. Sequence reads were collapsed and filtered to measure the absolute abundance of every unique TCRbeta CDR3 rearrangement. For each sample, productive Simpson clonality was calculated as the square root of Simpson's diversity index across productive rearrangements. TCRdb took this table from immuneACCESS and kept in-frame rearrangements with V and J called. Such tables lack part of the clones; where checked against another copy, unresolved V genes explain under half of the gap, and the rest is unexplained. That table is the source of V, J and clone size, and D and trimming were worked out from the DNA. Within this sample are 250,000 to 350,000 clones, with approximately 84% of them counted one time only. Together, the top ten hold 15% to 18% of the sample.

Sequencing was performed on peripheral blood. The V and J segments used are TRBV5-6 and TRBJ1-5; TRBD1 aligns with 7 central bases. This sequence was found in a person between 65 and 80 years old with COVID-19, enrolled during active disease. The CDR3 is CASSLADRADQPQHF. The DNA sequence is as follows: TGTGCCAGCAGCTTGGCCGACAGGGCGGATCAGCCCCAGCATTTT.